These 21 T cell receptor beta chains were sequenced from one sample in a study of T-cell memory formation after mild COVID-19. TCRdb re-called the 5' RACE reads through MiXCR, storing one row per CDR3 protein. This sample has about 250,000 distinct CDR3 sequences; less than 20% occur once, and the top ten carry around 2%. Sequenced material: PBMCs or a T cell subset sorted from them (not recorded which). These receptors originate from an adult woman who had mild COVID-19 (a few samples of this study predate the infection). Cell type and time point are not known.

V usage is TRBV24-1 and J usage is TRBJ1-5; the match to TRBD1 covers 9 bases. Germline V gives CDR1 KGHDR, CDR2 SFDVKD. This CDR3 has 15 amino acids. V trimming: 4 bases; J trimming: 3 bases; junction bases outside the gene matches: 3. CDR3 in DNA: TGTGCCACCAGTGAGGGGACAGGGCACAATCAGCCCCAGCATTTT. Translation gives CATSEGTGHNQPQHF.

V and J are TRBV7-9 and TRBJ2-5; 9 bases align to TRBD2. The CDR3 totals 14 residues. The germline V gene has CDR1 SEHNR and CDR2 FQNEAQ (reference sequence). Trimming took 5 bases from V and 4 from J; bases not matched to a gene: 5. CDR3 region: CASSASGGLETQYF. For the CDR3, the DNA is TGTGCCAGCAGCGCCAGCGGGGGGCTAGAGACCCAGTACTTC.

This clonotype appeared a few times. CDR3 DNA sequence: TGCAGTGCTAGAGGGACAGGGGGCATTGTCTATGGCTACACCTTC. This sequence encodes CSARGTGGIVYGYTF. The chain employs TRBV20-1 and TRBJ1-2; TRBD1 matches 11 bases. The CDR3 extends over 15 amino acids. Trimming removed 1 base from V and 4 bases from J; junction bases left unmatched: 5. Germline CDR1 and CDR2: DFQATT and SNEGSKA (reference sequence).

The rearrangement links TRBV6-6 to TRBJ1-3; the match to TRBD1 covers 10 bases. Trimming at V came to 2 bases and at J to 3 bases, leaving 7 bases not matched to a gene. Germline values: CDR1 MNHNY, CDR2 SVGAGI (reference sequence). The CDR3 has 17 residues. CDR3 protein: CASSYGGTGVFGNTIYF. DNA for the CDR3: TGTGCCAGCAGTTACGGGGGGACAGGGGTTTTTGGAAACACCATATATTTT.

This chain links TRBV6-1 with TRBJ1-1; D is perhaps TRBD1 (5 bases). The CDR3 totals 14 residues. Per the germline V gene, CDR1 is MNHNS and CDR2 is SASEGT. Trimming took off 11 bases at V and 0 bases at J, with 16 bases between the two ends. This chain's CDR3 is CAVSAGTVNTEAFF. The DNA for the CDR3 is TGTGCCGTTTCAGCCGGGACGGTGAACACTGAAGCTTTCTTT.

The chain uses TRBV5-5 and TRBJ2-3, with 8 positions matching TRBD2. Germline lookup yields CDR1 SGHKS and CDR2 YYEKEE (reference sequence). The CDR3 contains 14 residues. Trimming at V came to 6 bases and at J to 6 bases, leaving 9 bases not matched to a gene. CDR3 in DNA: TGTGCCAGCAACCGCCAGCGGGGGATGGATACGCAGTATTTT. Translation: CASNRQRGMDTQYF.

This clonotype was recorded a few times. The CDR3 DNA reads TGTGCCAGCAGTGCCGGCCATAATGAAAAACTGTTTTTT. Its protein product is CASSAGHNEKLFF. This chain connects TRBV12-3 or TRBV12-4 to TRBJ1-4; no clear D gene. The CDR3 has 13 amino acids. Trimming removed 5 bases from V and 4 bases from J, with 8 bases in between.

The chain is built from TRBV20-1 and TRBJ1-1; D possibly corresponds to TRBD1 (6 bases). The CDR3 is 15 amino acids. CDR1 and CDR2 from the germline V gene are DFQATT and SNEGSKA (reference sequence). Trimming pared 1 base from V and 1 base from J, leaving 13 bases between. The CDR3 DNA is TGCAGTGCTAGAGGGGCAACAGGGTGGAACACTGAAGCTTTCTTT. Its translation: CSARGATGWNTEAFF.

This clonotype has more than one count but fewer than ten. The rearrangement joins TRBV5-1 to TRBJ1-4; 7 positions match TRBD1. The CDR3 length is 15 residues. CDR1 and CDR2 from the germline V gene are SGHRS and YFSETQ. Germline trimming cut 4 bases from V and 4 bases from J; bases unmatched to any gene: 7. The CDR3 DNA reads TGCGCCAGCAGCGCCGGACAGGCCTTTAATGAAAAACTGTTTTTT. Residues: CASSAGQAFNEKLFF. Complete variable domain (other parts from reference TRBV5-1 and TRBJ1-4): KAGVTQTPRYLIKTRGQQVTLSCSPISGHRSVSWYQQTPGQGLQFLFEYFSETQRNKGNFPGRFSGRQFSNSRSEMNVSTLELGDSALYLCASSAGQAFNEKLFFGSGTQLSVL.

This clonotype was counted between two and nine times. The rearrangement joins TRBV7-2 to TRBJ2-5; possibly TRBD2 for D (6 bases). The length of the CDR3 is 14 residues. Germline values: CDR1 SGHTA, CDR2 FQGNSA. V was shortened by 5 bases and J by 0 bases, with 10 bases between the two germline ends. The CDR3 sequence: CASSPRGYQETQYF. CDR3 nucleotide sequence: TGTGCCAGCAGCCCCCGGGGGTACCAAGAGACCCAGTACTTC.

In this sample, this clonotype turned up a few times. This chain connects TRBV27 to TRBJ2-7, with D perhaps matching TRBD1 or TRBD2 (5 bases each). CDR3 length: 14 amino acids. Deletions cut 4 bases from V and 6 bases from J, with 16 bases between. The V gene's germline CDR1 is MNHEY and CDR2 SMNVEV (reference sequence). This CDR3 reads CASSSGTYGGEQYF. As DNA, the CDR3 is TGTGCCAGCAGTTCCGGGACCTATGGAGGCGAGCAGTACTTC.

This clonotype was observed a few times. The chain links TRBV5-5 to TRBJ2-5; 7 nucleotides line up with TRBD2. Germline V gene lookup returns CDR1 SGHKS and CDR2 YYEKEE (reference sequence). The CDR3 is 13 amino acids. Trimming removed 5 bases from V and 5 bases from J; junction bases left unmatched: 6. CDR3 coding DNA: TGTGCCAGCAGGTCCGGGACTACGGAGACCCAGTACTTC. Translating gives CASRSGTTETQYF.

V and J are TRBV7-2 and TRBJ1-1, with unresolved D. Trimming removed 5 bases from V and 8 bases from J, with 18 bases in between. This CDR3 is 14 amino acids long. The germline gives CDR1 SGHTA, CDR2 FQGNSA. CDR3 in amino acids: CASSVDPARAEAFF. The CDR3, as DNA: TGTGCCAGCAGCGTAGACCCCGCAAGGGCCGAAGCTTTCTTT.

In its sample, this clonotype was seen a few times. The chain employs TRBV11-2 and TRBJ1-1; unclear D gene. CDR1 SGHAT and CDR2 FQNNGV come from the germline V gene. The length of the CDR3 is 15 residues. The V end lost 3 bases, the J end lost 4 bases, and 15 bases lay between the germline ends. Written as DNA, the CDR3 is TGTGCCAGCAGCTTTAGGGAAACGGGCGGCACTGAAGCTTTCTTT. Protein: CASSFRETGGTEAFF. Looking up the rest from reference TRBV11-2 and TRBJ1-1 gives the full variable domain: EAGVAQSPRYKIIEKRQSVAFWCNPISGHATLYWYQQILGQGPKLLIQFQNNGVVDDSQLPKDRFSAERLKGVDSTLKIQPAKLEDSAVYLCASSFRETGGTEAFFGQGTRLTVV.

There are many counts of this clonotype. The V and J genes are TRBV7-2 and TRBJ2-1; 13 positions match TRBD2. There are 16 residues in the CDR3. Losses at the gene ends were 0 bases for V and 6 bases for J; bases not matched to a gene: 2. Germline V gives CDR1 SGHTA, CDR2 FQGNSA. The CDR3 region is CASSLAGLAGFNEQFF. The CDR3, as DNA: TGTGCCAGCAGCTTAGCGGGACTAGCGGGATTCAATGAGCAGTTCTTC.

The V gene is TRBV20-1, the J gene TRBJ2-1; the match to TRBD1 covers 7 bases. The CDR3 spans 13 residues. Germline values: CDR1 DFQATT, CDR2 SNEGSKA (reference sequence). V shed 6 bases, J shed 7 bases, and the junction held 9 bases outside the gene matches. The CDR3 sequence is CSAHTGARNEQFF. In nucleotides, the CDR3 is TGCAGTGCACATACAGGGGCACGGAATGAGCAGTTCTTC.

The table lists this clonotype with a few counts. DNA of the CDR3: TGTGCCAGCAGTCAACCTAGCGCGGGGAAATACGAGCAGTACTTC. Translation gives CASSQPSAGKYEQYF. The chain has TRBV12-3 or TRBV12-4 and TRBJ2-7; perhaps TRBD2 as D (6 bases). The CDR3 is 15 residues long. Trimming took 5 bases from V and 4 from J, leaving 18 bases between them.

This clonotype was counted many times. The chain recombines TRBV6-5 with TRBJ2-7; TRBD1 matches 10 bases. V shed 2 bases, J shed 5 bases, and the junction held 6 bases outside the gene matches. In germline, CDR1 is MNHEY, CDR2 SVGAGI. The CDR3 totals 15 residues. CDR3 sequence: CASSYPGQGINEQYF. The CDR3 DNA is TGTGCCAGCAGTTACCCGGGACAGGGGATCAACGAGCAGTACTTC.

This clonotype was detected a few times. The chain carries TRBV5-1 and TRBJ2-2, with D perhaps given as TRBD1 or TRBD2 (5 bases each). This CDR3 region has 15 residues. Germline CDR1 is SGHRS and CDR2 is YFSETQ. Trimming cost V 4 bases and J 5 bases, with 15 bases left between them. Here the CDR3 reads CASSLDGARTGELFF. CDR3 nucleotide sequence: TGCGCCAGCAGCCTCGACGGGGCTCGTACCGGGGAGCTGTTTTTT.

This clonotype was found many times. The rearrangement joins TRBV7-8 to TRBJ1-2; 8 nucleotides line up with TRBD1. J was trimmed by 4 bases and V by 3 bases; bases with no gene match: 4. Germline CDR1 SGHVS, CDR2 FQNEAQ. CDR3 length equals 14 residues. The CDR3 DNA reads TGTGCCAGCAGCTTGGACAGGGAAGGCTATGGCTACACCTTC. Translated, it gives CASSLDREGYGYTF.

This clonotype was recorded a few times. The rearrangement joins TRBV18 to TRBJ1-2; 8 bases line up with TRBD1. Germline V CDR1 and CDR2: KGHSH, LQKENI. V lost 2 bases and J lost 5; bases outside the gene matches: 7. CDR3 size: 15 residues. CDR3 nucleotides: TGTGCCAGCTCACCAGGGCAGGGGGCGAAGTATGGCTACACCTTC. Translation: CASSPGQGAKYGYTF.